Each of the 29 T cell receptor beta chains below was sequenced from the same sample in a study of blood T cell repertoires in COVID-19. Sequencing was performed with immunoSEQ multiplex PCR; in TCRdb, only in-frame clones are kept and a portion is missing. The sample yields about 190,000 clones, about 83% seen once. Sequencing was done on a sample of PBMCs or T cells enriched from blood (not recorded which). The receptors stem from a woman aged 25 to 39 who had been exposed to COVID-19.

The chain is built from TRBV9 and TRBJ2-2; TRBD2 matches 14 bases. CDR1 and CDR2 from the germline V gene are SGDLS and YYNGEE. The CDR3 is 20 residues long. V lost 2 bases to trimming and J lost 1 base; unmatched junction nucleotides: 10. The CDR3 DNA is TGTGCCAGCAGCGTTAGTCCCGGGACTAGCGGGGGCAGGAACACCGGGGAGCTGTTTTTT. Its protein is CASSVSPGTSGGRNTGELFF.

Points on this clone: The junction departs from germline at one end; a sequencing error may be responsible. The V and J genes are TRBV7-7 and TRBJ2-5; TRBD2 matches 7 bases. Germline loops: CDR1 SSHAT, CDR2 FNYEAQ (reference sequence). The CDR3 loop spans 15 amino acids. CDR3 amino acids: CASSLDPGGGETQYF. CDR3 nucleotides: TGTGCTAGCAGCTTAGATCCCGGCGGGGGAGAGACCCAGTACTTC.

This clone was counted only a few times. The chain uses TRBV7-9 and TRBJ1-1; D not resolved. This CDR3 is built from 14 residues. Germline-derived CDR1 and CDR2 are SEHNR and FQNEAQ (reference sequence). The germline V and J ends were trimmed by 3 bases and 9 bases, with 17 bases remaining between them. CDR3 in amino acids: CASSFRGSEAKAFF. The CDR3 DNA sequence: TGTGCCAGCAGCTTCCGCGGGTCCGAGGCAAAAGCTTTCTTT.

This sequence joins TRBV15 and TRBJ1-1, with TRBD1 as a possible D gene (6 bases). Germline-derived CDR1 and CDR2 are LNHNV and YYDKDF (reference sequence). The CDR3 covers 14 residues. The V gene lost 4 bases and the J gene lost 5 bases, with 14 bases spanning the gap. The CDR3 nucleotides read TGTGCCACCAGCATGGGGGAGGGGGGGACTGAAGCTTTCTTT. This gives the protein CATSMGEGGTEAFF.

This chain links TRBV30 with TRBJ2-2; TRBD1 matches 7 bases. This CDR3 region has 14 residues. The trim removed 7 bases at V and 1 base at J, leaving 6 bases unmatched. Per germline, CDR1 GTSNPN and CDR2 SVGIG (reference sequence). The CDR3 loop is CASPGQMNTGELFF. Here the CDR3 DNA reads TGTGCCTCACCGGGACAGATGAACACCGGGGAGCTGTTTTTT.

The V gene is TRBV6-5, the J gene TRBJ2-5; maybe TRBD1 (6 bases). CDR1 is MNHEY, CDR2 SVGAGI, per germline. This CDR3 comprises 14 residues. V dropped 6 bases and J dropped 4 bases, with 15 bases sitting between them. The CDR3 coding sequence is TGTGCCAGCAGCCCCACAGGGAACCGAGAGACCCAGTACTTC. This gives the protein CASSPTGNRETQYF.

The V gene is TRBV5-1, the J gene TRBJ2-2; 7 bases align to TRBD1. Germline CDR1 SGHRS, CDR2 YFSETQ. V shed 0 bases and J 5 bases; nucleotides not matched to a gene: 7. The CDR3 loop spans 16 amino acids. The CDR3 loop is CASSLGAIRGTGELFF. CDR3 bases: TGCGCCAGCAGCTTGGGGGCTATCAGGGGGACCGGGGAGCTGTTTTTT.

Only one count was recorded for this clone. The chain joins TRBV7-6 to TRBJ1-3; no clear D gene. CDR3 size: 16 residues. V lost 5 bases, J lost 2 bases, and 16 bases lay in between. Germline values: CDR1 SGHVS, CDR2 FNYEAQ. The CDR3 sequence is CASSPGFTSPGNTIYF. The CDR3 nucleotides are TGTGCCAGCAGCCCCGGGTTTACCTCGCCTGGAAACACCATATATTTT.

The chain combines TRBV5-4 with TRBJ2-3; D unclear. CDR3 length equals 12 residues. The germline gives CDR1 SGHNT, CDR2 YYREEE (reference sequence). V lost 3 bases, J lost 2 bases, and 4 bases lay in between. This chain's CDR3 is CASSSNTDTQYF. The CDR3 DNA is TGTGCCAGCAGCTCCAACACAGATACGCAGTATTTT.

As DNA, the CDR3 is TGTGCCAGCAGCCCGGGACTAGACCTCCAAGAGACCCAGTACTTC. It specifies CASSPGLDLQETQYF. This chain links TRBV6-5 with TRBJ2-5; TRBD2 matches at 8 bases. V shed 6 bases, J shed 1 base, and the junction held 7 bases outside the gene matches. CDR1 is MNHEY and CDR2 is SVGAGI in the germline V gene. The CDR3 extends over 15 amino acids.

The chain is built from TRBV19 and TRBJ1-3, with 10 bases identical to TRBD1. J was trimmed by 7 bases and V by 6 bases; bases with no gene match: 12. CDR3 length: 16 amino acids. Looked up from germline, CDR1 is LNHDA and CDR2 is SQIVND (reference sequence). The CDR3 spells CASRTGTGAVGNTIYF. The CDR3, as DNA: TGTGCCAGTAGGACGGGGACAGGGGCGGTTGGCAACACCATATATTTT.

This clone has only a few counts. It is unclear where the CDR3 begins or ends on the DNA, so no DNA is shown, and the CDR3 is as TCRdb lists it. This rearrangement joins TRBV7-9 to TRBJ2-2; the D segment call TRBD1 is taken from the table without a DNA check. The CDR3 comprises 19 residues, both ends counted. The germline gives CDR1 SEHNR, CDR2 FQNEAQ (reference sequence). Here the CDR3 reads CASSEKGQSPISTPGSCFF.

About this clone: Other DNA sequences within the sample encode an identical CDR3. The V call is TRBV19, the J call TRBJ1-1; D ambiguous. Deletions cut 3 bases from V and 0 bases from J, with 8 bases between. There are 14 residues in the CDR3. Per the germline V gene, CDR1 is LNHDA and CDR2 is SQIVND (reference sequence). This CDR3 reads CASSIPGLNTEAFF. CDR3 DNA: TGTGCCAGTAGTATCCCAGGTTTGAACACTGAAGCTTTCTTT.

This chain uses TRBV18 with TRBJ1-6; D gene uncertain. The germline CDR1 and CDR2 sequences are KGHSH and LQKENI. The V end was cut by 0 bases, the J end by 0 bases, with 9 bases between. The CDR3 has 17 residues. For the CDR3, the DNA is TGTGCCAGCTCACCACCCCCAGCTAGCTCCTATAATTCACCCCTCCACTTT. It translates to CASSPPPASSYNSPLHF.

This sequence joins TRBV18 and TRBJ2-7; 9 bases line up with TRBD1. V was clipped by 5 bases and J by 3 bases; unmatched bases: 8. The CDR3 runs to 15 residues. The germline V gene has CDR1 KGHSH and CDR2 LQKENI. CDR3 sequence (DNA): TGTGCCAGCTCAATACCCGAGACAGGGGGCTACGAGCAGTACTTC. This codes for CASSIPETGGYEQYF.

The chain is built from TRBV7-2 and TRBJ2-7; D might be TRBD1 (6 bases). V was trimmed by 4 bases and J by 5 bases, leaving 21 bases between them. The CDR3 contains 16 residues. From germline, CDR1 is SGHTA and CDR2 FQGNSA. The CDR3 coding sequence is TGTGCCAGCAGCTCCCGGTTTGTGGGTGGGGGCAACGAGCAGTACTTC. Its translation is CASSSRFVGGGNEQYF.

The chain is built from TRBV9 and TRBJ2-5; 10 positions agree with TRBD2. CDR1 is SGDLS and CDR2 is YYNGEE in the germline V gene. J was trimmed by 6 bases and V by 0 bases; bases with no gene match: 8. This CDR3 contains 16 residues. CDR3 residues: CASSVGTSGAIKTQYF. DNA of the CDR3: TGTGCCAGCAGCGTAGGTACTAGCGGGGCGATAAAGACCCAGTACTTC. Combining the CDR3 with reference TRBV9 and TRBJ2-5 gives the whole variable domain DSGVTQTPKHLITATGQRVTLRCSPRSGDLSVYWYQQSLDQGLQFLIQYYNGEERAKGNILERFSAQQFPDLHSELNLSSLELGDSALYFCASSVGTSGAIKTQYFGPGTRLLVL.

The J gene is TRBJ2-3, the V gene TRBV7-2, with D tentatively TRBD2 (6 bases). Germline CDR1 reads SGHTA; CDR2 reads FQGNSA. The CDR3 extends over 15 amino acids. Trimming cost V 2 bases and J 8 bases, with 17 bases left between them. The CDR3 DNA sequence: TGTGCCAGCAGCTTACCAGCGGGCCCGTCAGCTACGCAGTATTTT. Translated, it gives CASSLPAGPSATQYF.

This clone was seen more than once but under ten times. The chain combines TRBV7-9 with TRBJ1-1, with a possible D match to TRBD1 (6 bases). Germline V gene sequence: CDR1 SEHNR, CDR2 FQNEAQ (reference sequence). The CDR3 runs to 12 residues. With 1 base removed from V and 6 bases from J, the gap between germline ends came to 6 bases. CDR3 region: CASSLGTAEAFF. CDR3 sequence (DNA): TGTGCCAGCAGCTTAGGGACAGCTGAAGCTTTCTTT.

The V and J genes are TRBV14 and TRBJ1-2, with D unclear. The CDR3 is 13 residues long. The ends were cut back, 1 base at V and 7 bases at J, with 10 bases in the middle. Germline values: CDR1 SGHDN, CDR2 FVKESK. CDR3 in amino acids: CASSQGSGVGYTF. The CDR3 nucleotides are TGTGCCAGCAGCCAAGGGTCCGGGGTTGGCTACACCTTC.

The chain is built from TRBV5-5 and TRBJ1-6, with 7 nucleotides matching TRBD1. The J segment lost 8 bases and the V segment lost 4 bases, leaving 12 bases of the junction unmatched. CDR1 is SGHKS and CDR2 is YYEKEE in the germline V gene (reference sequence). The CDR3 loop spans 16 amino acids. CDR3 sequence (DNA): TGTGCCAGCAGCCTATACCCGACAGGGCCGGATTCACCCCTCCACTTT. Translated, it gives CASSLYPTGPDSPLHF. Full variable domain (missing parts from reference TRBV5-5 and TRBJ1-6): DAGVTQSPTHLIKTRGQQVTLRCSPISGHKSVSWYQQVLGQGPQFIFQYYEKEERGRGNFPDRFSARQFPNYSSELNVNALLLGDSALYLCASSLYPTGPDSPLHFGNGTRLTVT.

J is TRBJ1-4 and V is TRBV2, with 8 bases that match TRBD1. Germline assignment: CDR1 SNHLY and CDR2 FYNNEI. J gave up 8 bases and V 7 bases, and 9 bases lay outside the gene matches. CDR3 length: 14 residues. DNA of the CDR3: TGTGCCAGCATACGGACAGGGTTTACCGAAAAACTGTTTTTT. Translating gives CASIRTGFTEKLFF.

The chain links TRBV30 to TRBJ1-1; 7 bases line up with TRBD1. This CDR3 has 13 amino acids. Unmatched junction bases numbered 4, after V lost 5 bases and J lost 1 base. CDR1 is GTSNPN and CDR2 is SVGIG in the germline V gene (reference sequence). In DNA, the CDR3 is TGTGCCTGGCAGGGGGATCGGAACACTGAAGCTTTCTTT. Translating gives CAWQGDRNTEAFF.

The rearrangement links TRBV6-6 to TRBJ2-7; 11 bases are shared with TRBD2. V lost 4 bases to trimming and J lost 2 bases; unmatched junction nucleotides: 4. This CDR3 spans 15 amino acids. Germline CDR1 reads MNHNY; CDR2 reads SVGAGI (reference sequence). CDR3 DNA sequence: TGTGCCAGCAGTTTTAGCGGGGGGGCCCCCTACGAGCAGTACTTC. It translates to CASSFSGGAPYEQYF.

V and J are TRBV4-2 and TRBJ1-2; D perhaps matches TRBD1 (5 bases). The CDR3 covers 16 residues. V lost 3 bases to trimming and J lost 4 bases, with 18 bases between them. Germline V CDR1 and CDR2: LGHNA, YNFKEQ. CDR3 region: CASSHAGGGGLYGYTF. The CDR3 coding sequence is TGTGCCAGCAGCCATGCTGGGGGGGGAGGACTCTATGGCTACACCTTC.

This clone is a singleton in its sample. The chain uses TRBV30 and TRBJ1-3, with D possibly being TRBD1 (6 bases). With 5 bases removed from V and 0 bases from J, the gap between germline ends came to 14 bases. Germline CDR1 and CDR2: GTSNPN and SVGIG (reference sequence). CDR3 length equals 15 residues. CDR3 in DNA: TGTGCCTGGGGAGACAGGCAGAGCTCTGGAAACACCATATATTTT. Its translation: CAWGDRQSSGNTIYF.

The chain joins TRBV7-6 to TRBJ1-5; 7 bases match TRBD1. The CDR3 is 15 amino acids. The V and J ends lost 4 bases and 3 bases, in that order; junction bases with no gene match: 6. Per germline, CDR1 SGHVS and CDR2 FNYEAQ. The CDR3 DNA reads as TGTGCCAGCAGCTCCGACGGACAGGTCAATCAGCCCCAGCATTTT. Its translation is CASSSDGQVNQPQHF.

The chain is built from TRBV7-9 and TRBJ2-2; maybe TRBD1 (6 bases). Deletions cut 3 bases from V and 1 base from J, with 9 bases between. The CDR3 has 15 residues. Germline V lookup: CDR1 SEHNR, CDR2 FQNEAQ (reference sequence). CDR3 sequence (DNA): TGTGCCAGCAGCTTGACGACAGGGAACACCGGGGAGCTGTTTTTT. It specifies CASSLTTGNTGELFF.

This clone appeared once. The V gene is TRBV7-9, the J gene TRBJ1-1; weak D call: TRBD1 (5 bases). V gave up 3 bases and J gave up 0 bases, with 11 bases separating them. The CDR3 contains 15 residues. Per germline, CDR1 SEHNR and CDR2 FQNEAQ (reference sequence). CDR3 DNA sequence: TGTGCCAGCAGCTTCCAGGGCCTCTTGAACACTGAAGCTTTCTTT. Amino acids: CASSFQGLLNTEAFF.